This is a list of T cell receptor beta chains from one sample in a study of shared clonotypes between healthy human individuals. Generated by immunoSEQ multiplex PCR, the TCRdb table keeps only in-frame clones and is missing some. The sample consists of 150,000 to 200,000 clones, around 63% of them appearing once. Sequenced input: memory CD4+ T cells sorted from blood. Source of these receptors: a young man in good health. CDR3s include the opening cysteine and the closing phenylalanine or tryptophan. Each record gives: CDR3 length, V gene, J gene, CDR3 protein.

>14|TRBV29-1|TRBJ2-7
CSVEGANSSYEQYF
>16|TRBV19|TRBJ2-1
CASSIGGLSSYNEQFF
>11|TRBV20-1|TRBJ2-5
CSAREVETQYF
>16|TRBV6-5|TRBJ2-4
CASSYQPMGGGNIQYF
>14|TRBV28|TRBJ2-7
CASLQGGGDPKQYF
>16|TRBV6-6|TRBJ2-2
CASSSPSGRAGGELFF
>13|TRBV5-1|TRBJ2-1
CASSLDRNNEQFF
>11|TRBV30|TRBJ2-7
CAWRRINEQYF
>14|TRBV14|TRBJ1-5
CASSQEQEDQPQHF
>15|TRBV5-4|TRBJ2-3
CASSLDRGFTDTQYF
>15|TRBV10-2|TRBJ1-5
CASSESGTGDQPQHF
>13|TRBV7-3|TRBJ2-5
CASSFGGGETQYF
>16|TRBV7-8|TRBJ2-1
CASSLVGRRVFNEQFF
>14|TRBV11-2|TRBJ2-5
CASSSRDPQETQYF
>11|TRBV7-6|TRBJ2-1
CASSLSGQQFF
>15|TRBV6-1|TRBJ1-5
CASRAGAGGDQPQHF
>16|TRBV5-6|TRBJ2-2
CASSFTSLAYTGELFF
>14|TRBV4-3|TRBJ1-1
CASSQDGQNTEAFF
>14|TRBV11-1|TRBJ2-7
CASSPILGANEQYF
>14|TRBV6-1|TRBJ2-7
CASSSGTSATEQYF
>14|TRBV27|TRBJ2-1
CASSLSSRYNEQFF
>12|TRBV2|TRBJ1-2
CASSGSTYGYTF
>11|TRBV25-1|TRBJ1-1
CASKRGTEAFF
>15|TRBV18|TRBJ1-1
CASSPPGRVATEAFF
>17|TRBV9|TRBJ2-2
CASSGTSGLGRTGELFF
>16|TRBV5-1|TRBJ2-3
CASSFGTSGRTDTQYF
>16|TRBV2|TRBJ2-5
CASRAFGTGGVETQYF
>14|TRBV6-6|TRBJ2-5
CASTPGGNRETQYF
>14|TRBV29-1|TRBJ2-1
CSVPGGRYYNEQFF
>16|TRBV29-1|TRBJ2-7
CSVEAGSGTGAYEQYF
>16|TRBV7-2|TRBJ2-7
CASSSRGQGSAYEQYF
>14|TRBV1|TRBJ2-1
CTSSQGEMGNEQFF
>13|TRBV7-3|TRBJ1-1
CASSLYMNTEAFF
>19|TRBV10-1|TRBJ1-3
CASSESAEGRTRSGNTIYF
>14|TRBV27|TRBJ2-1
CASSLHPRNNEQFF
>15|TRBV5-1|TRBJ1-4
CASSLAGTGAEKLFF
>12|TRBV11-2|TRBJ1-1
CASSQGYTEAFF
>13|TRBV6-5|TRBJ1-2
CASSRQKNYGYTF
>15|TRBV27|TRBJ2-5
CASRQEAGVFETQYF
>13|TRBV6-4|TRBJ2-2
CASSDSSAGELFF
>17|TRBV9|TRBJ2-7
CASSHLRQGNVEGEQYF
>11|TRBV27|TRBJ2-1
CASRGYNEQFF
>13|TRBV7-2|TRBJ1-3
CASSLGVGNTIYF
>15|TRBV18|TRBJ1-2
CASSPKSGSNYGYTF
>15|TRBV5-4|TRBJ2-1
CASSLRGGRYNEQFF